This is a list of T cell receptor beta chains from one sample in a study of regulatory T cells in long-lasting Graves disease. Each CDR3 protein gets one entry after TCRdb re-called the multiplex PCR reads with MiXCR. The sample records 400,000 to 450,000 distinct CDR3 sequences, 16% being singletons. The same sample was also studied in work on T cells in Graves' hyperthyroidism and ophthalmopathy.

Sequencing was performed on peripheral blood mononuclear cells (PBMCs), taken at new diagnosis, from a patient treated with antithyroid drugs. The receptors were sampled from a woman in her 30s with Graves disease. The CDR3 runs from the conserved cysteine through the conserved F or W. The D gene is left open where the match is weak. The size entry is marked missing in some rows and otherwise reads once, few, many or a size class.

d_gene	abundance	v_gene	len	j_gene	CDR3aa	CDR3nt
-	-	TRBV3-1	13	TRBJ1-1	CASSQGRHTEAFF	TGTGCCAGCAGCCAAGGCCGGCACACTGAAGCTTTCTTT
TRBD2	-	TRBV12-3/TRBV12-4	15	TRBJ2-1	CASSRMAGGLNEQFF	TGTGCCAGCTCAAGAATGGCGGGAGGGTTGAATGAGCAGTTCTTC
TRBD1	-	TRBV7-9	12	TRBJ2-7	CASSPDRGAQYF	TGTGCCAGCAGCCCGGACAGGGGAGCGCAGTACTTC
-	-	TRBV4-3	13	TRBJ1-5	CASSQDLYLPLHF	TGCGCCAGCAGCCAAGATTTGTACCTGCCCCTGCATTTT
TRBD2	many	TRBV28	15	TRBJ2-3	CASRKSGISTDTQYF	TGTGCCAGCAGAAAAAGCGGGATTAGCACAGATACGCAGTATTTT
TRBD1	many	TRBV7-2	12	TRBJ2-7	CASSLAPGQEDF	TGTGCCAGCAGCTTAGCCCCGGGACAGGAGGACTTC
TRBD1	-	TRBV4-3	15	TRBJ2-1	CASSHRQGEINEQFF	TGCGCCAGCAGCCATCGACAGGGGGAAATCAATGAGCAGTTCTTC
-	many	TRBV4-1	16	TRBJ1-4	CASSQEVGAVNEKLFF	TGCGCCAGCAGCCAAGAGGTGGGGGCCGTTAATGAAAAACTGTTTTTT
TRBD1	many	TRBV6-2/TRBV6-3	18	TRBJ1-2	CASSYYEAGGRLNYGYTF	TGTGCCAGCAGTTACTACGAAGCAGGGGGCCGACTTAACTATGGCTACACCTTC
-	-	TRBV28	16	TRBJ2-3	CASSFSMGPSTDTQYF	TGTGCCAGCAGTTTTTCTATGGGACCAAGCACAGATACGCAGTATTTT
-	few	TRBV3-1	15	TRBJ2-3	CASSQVPASTDTQYF	TGTGCCAGCAGCCAAGTTCCCGCCAGCACAGATACGCAGTATTTT
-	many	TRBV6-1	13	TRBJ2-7	CASSDRPGGGQHF	TGTGCCAGCAGTGACCGCCCAGGGGGGGGCCAGCACTTC
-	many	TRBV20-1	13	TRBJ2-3	CSASGSEGDTQYF	TGCAGTGCTAGCGGGAGTGAGGGAGATACGCAGTATTTT
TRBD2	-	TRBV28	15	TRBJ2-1	CASTLTSGRYNEQFF	TGTGCCAGCACCCTTACTAGCGGGAGGTACAATGAGCAGTTCTTC
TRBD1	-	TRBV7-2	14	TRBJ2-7	CASSPGTGVREQYF	TGTGCCAGCAGCCCGGGGACAGGGGTGCGGGAGCAGTACTTC
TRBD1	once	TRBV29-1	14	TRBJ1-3	CSVRTGGRGNTIYF	TGCAGCGTTCGGACAGGGGGCAGAGGAAACACCATATATTTT
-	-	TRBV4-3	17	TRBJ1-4	CASSQEGGSRGDEKLFF	TGCGCCAGCAGCCAAGAGGGGGGGTCCCGGGGAGATGAAAAACTGTTTTTT
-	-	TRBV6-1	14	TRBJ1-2	CASNDWGLGYGYTF	TGTGCCAGCAACGACTGGGGCCTCGGATATGGCTACACCTTC
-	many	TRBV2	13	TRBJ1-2	CASSNGPNYGYTF	TGTGCCAGCAGCAATGGTCCTAACTATGGCTACACCTTC
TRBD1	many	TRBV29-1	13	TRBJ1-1	CSVSTGSDTEAFF	TGCAGCGTTTCGACAGGGTCGGACACTGAAGCTTTCTTT
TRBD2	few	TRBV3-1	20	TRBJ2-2	CASSLRGGSGKSLWAGELFF	TGTGCCAGCAGCCTAAGAGGCGGTAGCGGGAAGAGTCTGTGGGCCGGGGAGCTGTTTTTT
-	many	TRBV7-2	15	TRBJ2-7	CASSLVGAGPHEQYF	TGTGCCAGCAGCTTAGTGGGGGCGGGGCCCCACGAGCAGTACTTC
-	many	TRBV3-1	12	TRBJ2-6	CASSRPTNVLTF	TGTGCCAGCAGCCGGCCCACCAACGTCCTGACTTTC
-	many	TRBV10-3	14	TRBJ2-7	CAISPGKGLPYRYF	TGTGCCATCAGCCCAGGGAAGGGGTTACCATACCGGTACTTC
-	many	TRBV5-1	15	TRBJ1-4	CASKLTFATNEKLFF	TGCGCCAGCAAACTGACGTTCGCAACTAATGAAAAACTGTTTTTT
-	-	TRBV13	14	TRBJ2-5	CASSATGTQETQYF	TGTGCCAGCAGCGCCACCGGGACACAAGAGACCCAGTACTTC
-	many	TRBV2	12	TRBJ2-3	CASSGGGDTQYF	TGTGCCAGCAGTGGAGGGGGGGATACGCAGTATTTT
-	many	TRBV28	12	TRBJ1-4	CASNSEGVRLFF	TGTGCCAGCAACAGCGAGGGGGTAAGACTGTTTTTT
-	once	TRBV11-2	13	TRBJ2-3	CATSGPLLGMQYF	TGTGCCACCTCCGGGCCCCTCTTGGGGATGCAGTATTTT
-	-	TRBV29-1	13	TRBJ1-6	CSVRDGYNSPLHF	TGCAGCGTCCGGGACGGGTATAATTCACCCCTCCACTTT
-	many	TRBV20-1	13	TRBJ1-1	CSASNSLDTEAFF	TGCAGTGCTAGTAACTCCTTGGACACTGAAGCTTTCTTT
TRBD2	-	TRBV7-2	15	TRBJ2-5	CASSSRLAGGRAQYF	TGTGCCAGCAGCTCTAGACTAGCGGGAGGACGCGCCCAGTACTTC
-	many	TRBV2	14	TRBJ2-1	CASSEDSRYNEQFF	TGTGCCAGCAGTGAGGACTCCCGGTACAATGAGCAGTTCTTC
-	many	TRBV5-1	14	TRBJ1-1	CASSLQGGDTEAFF	TGCGCCAGCAGCTTACAGGGTGGGGACACTGAAGCTTTCTTT
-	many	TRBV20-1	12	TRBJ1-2	CSAKETNYGYTF	TGCAGTGCGAAGGAAACTAACTATGGCTACACCTTC
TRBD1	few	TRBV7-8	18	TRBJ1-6	CASSWDSRKKTVNSPLHF	TGTGCCAGCAGCTGGGACAGCCGAAAAAAAACCGTCAATTCACCCCTCCACTTT
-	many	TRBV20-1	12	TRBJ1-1	CSAAASNTEAFF	TGCAGTGCTGCCGCATCGAACACTGAAGCTTTCTTT
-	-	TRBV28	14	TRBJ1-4	CASSLPARGEKLFF	TGTGCCAGCAGTTTGCCGGCTAGGGGAGAAAAACTGTTTTTT
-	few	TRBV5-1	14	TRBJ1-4	CASGPGGTNEKLFF	TGCGCCAGCGGACCGGGGGGTACTAATGAAAAACTGTTTTTT
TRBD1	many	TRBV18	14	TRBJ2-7	CASSPRQGGYEQYF	TGTGCCAGCTCACCAAGACAGGGGGGCTACGAGCAGTACTTC
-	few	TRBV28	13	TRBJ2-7	CASRGGTAYEQYF	TGTGCCAGCAGGGGCGGGACCGCCTACGAGCAGTACTTC
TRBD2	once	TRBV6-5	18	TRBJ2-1	CASSYSRGGSLYFHEQFF	TGTGCCAGCAGTTACTCTCGGGGGGGGTCCTTGTACTTCCATGAGCAGTTCTTC
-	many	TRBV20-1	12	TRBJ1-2	CSATDSYYGYTF	TGCAGTGCTACGGACAGCTACTATGGCTACACCTTC
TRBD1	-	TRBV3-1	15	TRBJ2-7	CASSQGSRGNYEQYF	TGTGCCAGCAGCCAAGGCAGCAGGGGGAACTACGAGCAGTACTTC
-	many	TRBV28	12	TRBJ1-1	CASTVRNTEAFF	TGTGCCAGCACGGTGCGTAACACTGAAGCTTTCTTT